The 13 T cell receptor beta chains reported below all come from one sample, sequenced in a study of CD8 T cells in Susac syndrome. The RNA, roughly 0.5 to 1 ug, was put through reverse transcription using random hexamers. TCRdb itself ran the immunoSEQ multiplex PCR reads through MiXCR, one entry per CDR3 protein. There are roughly 160,000 distinct CDR3 sequences in the sample; around 94% occur only once, and more than 0.12% lies in the top ten. Input material: CD4+ T cells from PBMCs. These receptor sequences come from a human donor in good health.

The rearrangement uses TRBV25-1 and TRBJ2-7; 8 bases agree with TRBD2. The CDR3 sequence is 15 residues long. The J segment lost 3 bases and the V segment lost 6 bases, leaving 10 bases of the junction unmatched. The germline CDR1 and CDR2 sequences are MGHDK and SYGVNS. CDR3 bases: TGTGCCAGCAGCGTCTCTAGCGGGCACCTCTACGAGCAGTACTTC. It yields the protein CASSVSSGHLYEQYF.

This chain links TRBV3-1 with TRBJ1-1, with a tentative D call TRBD1 (5 bases). The CDR3 has 12 residues. V was clipped by 4 bases and J by 10 bases, with 13 bases between them. Germline-derived CDR1 and CDR2 are LGHDT and YNNKEL (reference sequence). The CDR3 spells CASSPYGRGAFF. The DNA of the CDR3 is TGTGCCAGCAGCCCGTACGGGAGGGGAGCTTTCTTT.

The chain carries TRBV6-2 or TRBV6-3 and TRBJ2-7, with D possibly TRBD2 on 7 matching bases. V lost 7 bases to trimming and J lost 2 bases, with 21 bases between them. Looked up from germline, CDR1 is MNHEY and CDR2 is SVGEGT. The CDR3 is made up of 16 amino acids. In nucleotides, the CDR3 is TGTGCCAGCACCCTGGCGGGCGGGGGCCAGACCTACGAGCAGTACTTC. Translation gives CASTLAGGGQTYEQYF.

This chain joins TRBV20-1 and TRBJ1-1; D call uncertain. Trimming left V 0 bases short and J 9 bases short, with 11 bases between. Germline V gene lookup returns CDR1 DFQATT and CDR2 SNEGSKA (reference sequence). This CDR3 region has 12 residues. Here the CDR3 reads CSAREGIHQAFF. The CDR3 nucleotides are TGCAGTGCTAGAGAGGGTATTCACCAAGCTTTCTTT.

Here the CDR3 DNA reads TGTGCCAGCAGCTTGGAACAGGGAAGTAATGAGCAGTTCTTC. Translated: CASSLEQGSNEQFF. The rearrangement uses TRBV5-6 and TRBJ2-1, with D possibly matching TRBD1 (6 bases). The CDR3 runs 14 residues. The germline CDR1 and CDR2 sequences are SGHDT and YYEEEE. V was clipped by 0 bases and J by 7 bases, with 11 bases between them.

The chain has TRBV7-2 and TRBJ2-7; D is unresolved. From germline, CDR1 is SGHTA and CDR2 FQGNSA. V lost 5 bases to trimming and J lost 2 bases, with 7 bases between them. The length of the CDR3 is 12 residues. DNA of the CDR3: TGTGCCAGCAGCGTAGTGACCTACGAGCAGTACTTC. Protein sequence: CASSVVTYEQYF.

The chain couples TRBV15 to TRBJ1-3; no reliable D call. The CDR3 covers 14 residues. Trimming shortened V by 0 bases and J by 6 bases, and 9 bases separated the two germline ends. Germline CDR1 and CDR2: LNHNV and YYDKDF (reference sequence). CDR3 sequence (DNA): TGTGCCACCAGCAGAGATGAGGCTGCAAACACCATATATTTT. Translated, it gives CATSRDEAANTIYF.

The chain recombines TRBV7-9 with TRBJ2-7; TRBD2 agrees at 7 bases. Germline V gene lookup returns CDR1 SEHNR and CDR2 FQNEAQ (reference sequence). The CDR3 contains 11 residues. The J segment lost 7 bases and the V segment lost 6 bases, leaving 3 bases of the junction unmatched. The CDR3 reads CASRGAGEQYF. The DNA for the CDR3 is TGTGCCAGCAGGGGAGCGGGGGAGCAGTACTTC.

The chain joins TRBV23-1 to TRBJ2-7; TRBD2 matches 7 bases. TRBV23-1 counts as an open reading frame of uncertain function. The CDR3 runs to 14 residues. Germline trimming cut 2 bases from V and 7 bases from J; bases unmatched to any gene: 8. The CDR3 DNA is TGCGCCAGCAGTCAACCCCGGGAGGCGGGGGAGCAGTACTTC. Amino acids: CASSQPREAGEQYF.

The rearrangement joins TRBV30 to TRBJ2-5; D possibly uses TRBD1 or TRBD2 (5 bases each). Trimming cost V 2 bases and J 7 bases, with 17 bases left between them. There are 14 residues in the CDR3. Germline CDR1 and CDR2: GTSNPN and SVGIG (reference sequence). Here the CDR3 reads CAWSRDQASGTQYF. CDR3 nucleotides: TGTGCCTGGAGTCGGGACCAAGCTTCAGGGACCCAGTACTTC.

The CDR3 region has the DNA TGCGCCAGCAGCCAAGCGAGGGCGGGCCAGTCCTACAATGAGCAGTTCTTC. Amino acids: CASSQARAGQSYNEQFF. V usage is TRBV4-1 and J usage is TRBJ2-1; D is possibly TRBD2 (5 bases). Trimming removed 1 base from V and 1 base from J, with 14 bases in between. The CDR3 is 17 residues long. Germline CDR1 reads MGHRA; CDR2 reads YSYEKL.

This clonotype was detected a few times. The chain joins TRBV6-2 or TRBV6-3 to TRBJ2-1, with 9 bases aligning to TRBD1. With V trimmed by 3 bases and J by 6 bases, 9 bases remained unmatched. The CDR3 spans 16 residues. The germline V gene encodes CDR1 MNHEY and CDR2 SVGEGT. The CDR3 spells CASSYPGTGNGNEQFF. The CDR3 coding sequence is TGTGCCAGCAGTTATCCCGGGACAGGGAACGGCAATGAGCAGTTCTTC.

The chain recombines TRBV20-1 with TRBJ2-3, with TRBD2 matching 13 bases. V shed 3 bases, J shed 2 bases, and the junction held 2 bases outside the gene matches. Per germline, CDR1 DFQATT and CDR2 SNEGSKA (reference sequence). The CDR3 totals 15 residues. DNA for the CDR3: TGCAGTGCTAGGGGGACTAGCGGGACCACAGATACGCAGTATTTT. Its translation: CSARGTSGTTDTQYF.